Each of the 27 T cell receptor beta chains below was sequenced from the same sample in a study of shared clonotypes between healthy human individuals (dated by TCRdb to the early 2020s). The method behind the library was the immunoSEQ multiplex PCR assay. TCRdb's version of the immuneACCESS table is confined to in-frame rearrangements and falls short of the full clone set. An unresolved V gene accounts for under half of the shortfall where checked; the remainder is of unknown origin. The sample yields about 2.1 million clones; roughly 91% were counted once. The ten largest clones represent about 1.5% of the sample. CD8 naive samples consisted of CD45RO-negative cells that were positively selected for CCR7, yielding a CD45RA+CCR7+ population without TemRA cells. Specimen: naive CD8+ T cells from PBMCs. The cell subset or site tag for this specimen amounts to: CD45RA+CCR7+. The origin of the receptors is a young man in good health. Some clones in this sample may be carry-over from other donors' samples.

This chain links TRBV28 with TRBJ1-5, with D unclear. V lost 1 base, J lost 3 bases, and 7 bases lay in between. The CDR3 is 14 amino acids. Germline V gene sequence: CDR1 MDHEN, CDR2 SYDVKM. DNA of the CDR3: TGTGCCAGCAGTTTATACAAGAACAATCAGCCCCAGCATTTT. It translates to CASSLYKNNQPQHF.

The chain couples TRBV10-3 to TRBJ1-2, with D perhaps TRBD1 (5 bases). Trimming took off 7 bases at V and 6 bases at J, with 18 bases between the two ends. Per the germline V gene, CDR1 is ENHRY and CDR2 is SYGVKD. The CDR3 covers 14 residues. This chain's CDR3 is CAIMVGAPENGYTF. The CDR3 DNA reads as TGTGCCATCATGGTAGGGGCTCCGGAGAATGGCTACACCTTC.

The gene calls are TRBV2 and TRBJ1-4; D unresolved. CDR1 and CDR2 (germline): SNHLY, FYNNEI. The CDR3 loop spans 15 amino acids. The V gene lost 2 bases and the J gene lost 8 bases, with 15 bases spanning the gap. The CDR3 sequence: CASSELVGYEEKLFF. The CDR3 DNA is TGTGCCAGCAGTGAATTGGTAGGGTACGAAGAAAAACTGTTTTTT.

This chain connects TRBV28 to TRBJ1-5; D gene uncertain. This CDR3 spans 15 amino acids. With 6 bases removed from V and 2 bases from J, the gap between germline ends came to 14 bases. The germline V gene encodes CDR1 MDHEN and CDR2 SYDVKM. The CDR3 sequence is CASSPQNQGNQPQHF. The CDR3 nucleotides are TGTGCCAGCAGCCCCCAGAATCAAGGCAATCAGCCCCAGCATTTT.

This sequence joins TRBV2 and TRBJ2-7, with TRBD1 matching over 7 bases. This CDR3 contains 17 residues. Germline CDR1 is SNHLY and CDR2 is FYNNEI. J gave up 3 bases and V 6 bases, and 17 bases lay outside the gene matches. The CDR3 region is CASRAAKTGVGYYEQYF. CDR3 in DNA: TGTGCCAGCAGAGCCGCCAAAACAGGGGTGGGCTACTACGAGCAGTACTTC.

The chain has TRBV29-1 and TRBJ2-2; TRBD2 aligns across 7 bases. The germline V gene encodes CDR1 SQVTM and CDR2 ANQGSEA. CDR3 length: 13 residues. V shed 7 bases and J 7 bases; nucleotides not matched to a gene: 9. In nucleotides, the CDR3 is TGCAGCGCCCCGATGGGGGGGTTCGGGGAGCTGTTTTTT. Its translation: CSAPMGGFGELFF.

This chain uses TRBV19 with TRBJ2-7; weak D call: TRBD1 (6 bases). This CDR3 contains 15 residues. V dropped 4 bases and J dropped 2 bases, with 15 bases sitting between them. The germline V gene encodes CDR1 LNHDA and CDR2 SQIVND (reference sequence). Here the CDR3 reads CASSNSTGLTYEQYF. CDR3 sequence (DNA): TGTGCCAGTAGTAACTCGACAGGACTGACCTACGAGCAGTACTTC.

The chain has TRBV27 and TRBJ1-2, with no clear D. CDR3 length: 14 amino acids. In germline, CDR1 is MNHEY, CDR2 SMNVEV (reference sequence). Trimming removed 2 bases from V and 6 bases from J, with 13 bases in between. For the CDR3, the DNA is TGTGCCAGCAGTTTAGGGTCAGACCGAGATGGCTACACCTTC. Protein sequence: CASSLGSDRDGYTF.

The rearrangement uses TRBV10-3 and TRBJ1-3; weak D call: TRBD1 (6 bases). The CDR3 runs 16 residues. Germline V lookup: CDR1 ENHRY, CDR2 SYGVKD. V was trimmed by 4 bases and J by 0 bases, leaving 13 bases between them. The CDR3: CAISAWQQGSGNTIYF. The DNA for the CDR3 is TGTGCCATCAGTGCTTGGCAACAGGGCTCTGGAAACACCATATATTTT.

This chain joins TRBV9 and TRBJ2-7; D is perhaps TRBD2 (6 bases). The V and J ends lost 0 bases and 7 bases respectively, with 17 bases between them. This CDR3 is built from 15 residues. From germline, CDR1 is SGDLS and CDR2 YYNGEE. The chain's CDR3 is CASSVEGDPAGEQYF. CDR3 in DNA: TGTGCCAGCAGCGTAGAGGGAGACCCGGCGGGGGAGCAGTACTTC.

The J gene is TRBJ2-3, the V gene TRBV28; TRBD2 matches 7 bases. The CDR3 contains 17 residues. The trim removed 8 bases at V and 2 bases at J, leaving 16 bases unmatched. Germline loops: CDR1 MDHEN, CDR2 SYDVKM. CDR3 nucleotide sequence: TGTGCCAGCCCCCCGGGGGAGGGCTCACACTTCACAGATACGCAGTATTTT. Amino acids: CASPPGEGSHFTDTQYF. Together with reference TRBV28 and TRBJ2-3, the CDR3 gives the full variable domain: DVKVTQSSRYLVKRTGEKVFLECVQDMDHENMFWYRQDPGLGLRLIYFSYDVKMKEKGDIPEGYSVSREKKERFSLILESASTNQTSMYLCASPPGEGSHFTDTQYFGPGTRLTVL.

The genes are TRBV19 and TRBJ2-1; possibly TRBD1 for D (6 bases). The ends were cut back, 6 bases at V and 7 bases at J, with 16 bases in the middle. The CDR3 runs to 14 residues. The germline CDR1 and CDR2 sequences are LNHDA and SQIVND (reference sequence). The CDR3 reads CASSTTTGMNEQFF. CDR3 DNA sequence: TGTGCCAGTAGCACTACCACAGGGATGAATGAGCAGTTCTTC.

This sequence joins TRBV11-3 and TRBJ2-6, with TRBD1 as a possible D gene (5 bases). Trimming took off 8 bases at V and 0 bases at J, with 17 bases between the two ends. This CDR3 spans 17 amino acids. The germline gives CDR1 SGHNT, CDR2 YENEEA. The CDR3 nucleotides read TGTGCCAGCTCGGAAGGGGTGATATCCTCTGGGGCCAACGTCCTGACTTTC. Translation gives CASSEGVISSGANVLTF.

The chain uses TRBV6-1 and TRBJ2-7, with 8 bases identical to TRBD1. V lost 1 base to trimming and J lost 3 bases; unmatched junction nucleotides: 8. There are 16 residues in the CDR3. Germline V gene data show CDR1 as MNHNS and CDR2 as SASEGT. The CDR3 here is CASSEVTGTGYYEQYF. DNA for the CDR3: TGTGCCAGCAGTGAAGTTACCGGGACAGGATACTACGAGCAGTACTTC.

The chain uses TRBV19 and TRBJ1-1; TRBD1 might be the D (5 bases). Trimming pared 5 bases from V and 0 bases from J, leaving 10 bases between. The germline CDR1 and CDR2 sequences are LNHDA and SQIVND (reference sequence). The CDR3 extends over 14 amino acids. The CDR3 loop reads CASSSGLMNTEAFF. DNA of the CDR3: TGTGCCAGTAGTTCGGGACTGATGAACACTGAAGCTTTCTTT.

This sequence joins TRBV27 and TRBJ2-7; 9 bases align to TRBD2. The CDR3 is 15 residues long. Trimming removed 5 bases from V and 2 bases from J; junction bases left unmatched: 7. The germline V gene has CDR1 MNHEY and CDR2 SMNVEV (reference sequence). As DNA, the CDR3 is TGTGCCAGCAGTCCCGTTAGCGGGAGAACCTACGAGCAGTACTTC. Amino acid sequence: CASSPVSGRTYEQYF.

The chain couples TRBV6-4 to TRBJ2-7, with 7 bases that match TRBD2. Germline V gives CDR1 MRHNA, CDR2 SNTAGT. V shed 8 bases, J shed 3 bases, and the junction held 10 bases outside the gene matches. The CDR3 contains 14 residues. The CDR3 DNA sequence: TGTGCCAGCGATGGGAGGGACTCCTACTACGAGCAGTACTTC. Translation gives CASDGRDSYYEQYF.

The chain carries TRBV21-1 and TRBJ1-4. TRBV21-1 is a documented pseudogene. The CDR3 runs to 12 residues. Here the CDR3 DNA reads TGTGCCAGCAGCAAACGGCATGAAAAACTGTTTTTT. Translation: CASSKRHEKLFF.

The chain recombines TRBV4-2 with TRBJ1-1, with TRBD1 matching 8 bases. Germline assignment: CDR1 LGHNA and CDR2 YNFKEQ. V trimming: 4 bases; J trimming: 3 bases; junction bases outside the gene matches: 4. CDR3 length: 14 amino acids. CDR3 in amino acids: CASSPGQGYTEAFF. CDR3 DNA: TGTGCCAGCAGCCCAGGACAGGGATACACTGAAGCTTTCTTT.

CDR3: CASSSPVGSYNEQFF. CDR3 coding DNA: TGTGCCAGTAGTAGTCCAGTGGGCTCCTACAATGAGCAGTTCTTC. The rearrangement links TRBV19 to TRBJ2-1, with no clear D. V lost 4 bases and J lost 0, with 10 bases in between. The CDR3 is 15 residues long. CDR1 is LNHDA and CDR2 is SQIVND in the germline V gene (reference sequence).

V gene TRBV11-3 combines with J gene TRBJ2-5, with 7 nucleotides matching TRBD1. Germline V gene lookup returns CDR1 SGHNT and CDR2 YENEEA. Unmatched junction bases numbered 14, after V lost 0 bases and J lost 4 bases. This CDR3 has 18 amino acids. The CDR3 loop reads CASSLEGGQGRTRETQYF. CDR3 coding DNA: TGTGCCAGCAGCTTAGAAGGGGGCCAGGGAAGGACCCGAGAGACCCAGTACTTC. Full variable domain (missing parts from reference TRBV11-3 and TRBJ2-5): EAGVVQSPRYKIIEKKQPVAFWCNPISGHNTLYWYLQNLGQGPELLIRYENEEAVDDSQLPKDRFSAERLKGVDSTLKIQPAELGDSAVYLCASSLEGGQGRTRETQYFGPGTRLLVL.

The chain uses TRBV7-9 and TRBJ1-2; a possible D gene is TRBD1 (6 bases). Trimming removed 5 bases from V and 0 bases from J, with 13 bases in between. The CDR3 loop spans 15 amino acids. CDR1 and CDR2 (germline): SEHNR, FQNEAQ (reference sequence). The CDR3 is CASSPGQLTNYGYTF. CDR3 DNA: TGTGCCAGCAGCCCGGGACAACTTACTAACTATGGCTACACCTTC.

This chain uses TRBV18 with TRBJ1-1; TRBD1 is a possible D gene (5 bases). Trimming stripped 3 bases from V and 5 bases from J, with 13 bases between. In germline, CDR1 is KGHSH, CDR2 LQKENI. This CDR3 is 14 amino acids long. The CDR3, as DNA: TGTGCCAGCTCACCCCGGGGGTATGTGACTGAAGCTTTCTTT. Protein: CASSPRGYVTEAFF.

V gene TRBV19 combines with J gene TRBJ1-1; D gene uncertain. The V gene lost 5 bases and the J gene lost 10 bases, with 11 bases spanning the gap. CDR3 length equals 11 residues. Germline V gives CDR1 LNHDA, CDR2 SQIVND (reference sequence). The CDR3 is CASSPGGGAFF. Here the CDR3 DNA reads TGTGCCAGTAGTCCAGGAGGAGGAGCTTTCTTT.

DNA for the CDR3: TGCGCCAGCAGCCTAACCTCAGGGTCCGAGCAGTACTTC. This sequence encodes CASSLTSGSEQYF. The chain uses TRBV4-1 and TRBJ2-7; the D gene is possibly TRBD1 (5 bases). The CDR3 loop spans 13 amino acids. In germline, CDR1 is MGHRA, CDR2 YSYEKL. Trimming took 4 bases from V and 6 from J, leaving 13 bases between them.

The V call is TRBV27, the J call TRBJ1-2, with 9 bases aligning to TRBD1. The V gene's germline CDR1 is MNHEY and CDR2 SMNVEV (reference sequence). V dropped 5 bases and J dropped 3; count of bases not matched to a gene: 7. CDR3 length: 15 amino acids. CDR3 in DNA: TGTGCCAGCAGTCTGGACAGGGGATCCCACTATGGCTACACCTTC. This encodes CASSLDRGSHYGYTF.

The J gene is TRBJ2-2, the V gene TRBV27; D may be TRBD1 (6 bases). Germline loops: CDR1 MNHEY, CDR2 SMNVEV (reference sequence). The CDR3 consists of 13 residues. The V end was cut by 6 bases, the J end by 7 bases, with 12 bases between. CDR3 nucleotides: TGTGCCAGCAGCGGGACACCCTACGGGGAGCTGTTTTTT. Translating it yields CASSGTPYGELFF.